Listed below are T cell receptor beta chains from one sample, sequenced in a study of cytomegalovirus exposure and HLA in healthy donors. Some clones are missing from TCRdb's copy, which holds only in-frame ones; the method was immunoSEQ multiplex PCR. The sample records some 130,000 clones, approximately 74% being singletons. Sample: PBMCs. These receptors all come from a male donor in good health and CMV-seronegative. The conserved cysteine and the conserved F or W are not part of the CDR3 here.

TRBV13	TRBJ1-5	ASSLPNQPQH
TRBV5-4	TRBJ2-1	ASSLDRGRHEQF
TRBV5-6	TRBJ1-2	ASSLALTGDYGYT
TRBV6-1	TRBJ2-7	ASSGRGRNPYEQY
TRBV29-1	TRBJ1-2	SVDPSNRGENYDYT
TRBV5-6	TRBJ2-7	ASSLEGRHEQY
TRBV28	TRBJ1-3	ASSYMTGGYTIY
TRBV29-1	NA	SVGPGQGIYEQY
TRBV7-8	TRBJ2-5	ASSLRLIQETQY
TRBV5-1	TRBJ2-1	ASSLRYMNNRRGDRYNEQF
TRBV28	TRBJ1-1	ASSLSGAKAEAF
TRBV27	TRBJ2-2	ASSLLRTGDFGELF
TRBV19	TRBJ1-2	ASSIRAEDSYGYT
TRBV5-4	TRBJ2-5	ASSLQGAGETQY
TRBV9	TRBJ1-1	ASSLDWVNTEAF
TRBV2	TRBJ2-2	ASSRQGAIDTGELF
TRBV6-6	TRBJ2-1	ASTVAGAYNEQF
TRBV2	TRBJ1-4	ASMWRGNEKLF
TRBV10-3	TRBJ1-1	AIRRDRERPEAF
TRBV6-5	TRBJ2-5	ASSHTSGGMETQY
TRBV23-1	TRBJ2-7	ASSRRQGRVDRGGSSYEQY
TRBV7-3	TRBJ1-6	ASSPDPGGSPLH
TRBV2	TRBJ2-5	ASRDSKETQY
TRBV5-6	TRBJ2-1	ASSLLNNEQF
TRBV7-6	TRBJ2-2	ASKGAANTGELF
TRBV9	TRBJ1-3	ASSGRDRVERTIY